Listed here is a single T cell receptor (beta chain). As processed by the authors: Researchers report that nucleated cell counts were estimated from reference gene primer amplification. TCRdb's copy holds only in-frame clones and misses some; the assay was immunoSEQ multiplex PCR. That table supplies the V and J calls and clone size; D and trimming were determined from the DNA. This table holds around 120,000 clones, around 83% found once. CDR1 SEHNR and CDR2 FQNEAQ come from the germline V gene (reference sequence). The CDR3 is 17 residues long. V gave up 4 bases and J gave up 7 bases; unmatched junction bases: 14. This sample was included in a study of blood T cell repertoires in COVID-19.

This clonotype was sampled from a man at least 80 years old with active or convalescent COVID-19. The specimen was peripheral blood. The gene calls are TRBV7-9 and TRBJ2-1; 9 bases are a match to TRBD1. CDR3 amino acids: CASSSSLSGTGWNEQFF. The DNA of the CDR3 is TGTGCCAGCAGCTCCTCTCTATCCGGGACAGGGTGGAATGAGCAGTTCTTC.